The 18 T cell receptor beta chains listed next were all sequenced from one sample in a study of siplizumab effects on memory and regulatory T cells. Assay used: immunoSEQ multiplex PCR; TCRdb lists only in-frame clones, some missing. Counted here are tens of thousands of clones, 93% occurring once; the ten biggest clones make up about 4.5%. The sequenced material came from CD8+ T cells sorted from blood. These receptors were taken from a human donor in good health.

About this clone: Compared with germline, one end of the junction differs, possibly owing to a read error. The rearrangement uses TRBV6-4 and TRBJ2-7; no firm D call. The V gene's germline CDR1 is MRHNA and CDR2 SNTAGT. This CDR3 has 15 amino acids. The CDR3 sequence: CASSYSPESSYEQYF. The CDR3 DNA sequence: TGTGCCAGCAGTTACTCGCCGGAGAGCTCCTACGAGCAGTACTTC.

This chain connects TRBV27 to TRBJ2-7; TRBD2 might be the D (5 bases). CDR1 and CDR2 from the germline V gene are MNHEY and SMNVEV (reference sequence). The V and J ends lost 6 bases and 3 bases respectively, with 18 bases between them. The CDR3 is 15 amino acids. The CDR3 loop is CASRTTGNSYYEQYF. DNA of the CDR3: TGTGCCAGCAGAACCACCGGGAATTCCTACTACGAGCAGTACTTC.

V and J are TRBV5-6 and TRBJ2-2, with TRBD1 matching 9 bases. The germline V gene encodes CDR1 SGHDT and CDR2 YYEEEE. The CDR3 sequence is 14 residues long. Germline trimming cut 3 bases from V and 6 bases from J; bases unmatched to any gene: 3. The CDR3 region has the DNA TGTGCCAGCAGCTGGGGGACAGGGTCCGGGGAGCTGTTTTTT. It codes for CASSWGTGSGELFF. The full variable domain, with the rest looked up from reference TRBV5-6 and TRBJ2-2, is DAGVTQSPTHLIKTRGQQVTLRCSPKSGHDTVSWYQQALGQGPQFIFQYYEEEERQRGNFPDRFSGHQFPNYSSELNVNALLLGDSALYLCASSWGTGSGELFFGEGSRLTVL.

This chain joins TRBV19 and TRBJ1-5; D gene ambiguous. V was cut by 4 bases and J by 6 bases, with 7 bases left in between. Germline V gene lookup returns CDR1 LNHDA and CDR2 SQIVND (reference sequence). This CDR3 is 12 amino acids long. This CDR3 reads CASSSLGQPQHF. DNA for the CDR3: TGTGCCAGTAGTAGCCTCGGTCAGCCCCAGCATTTT.

This sequence joins TRBV5-6 and TRBJ2-7; 8 bases align to TRBD1. The V and J ends lost 4 bases and 4 bases, in that order; junction bases with no gene match: 10. CDR3 size: 15 residues. Germline CDR1 is SGHDT and CDR2 is YYEEEE. The CDR3 DNA is TGTGCCAGCAGCCCAACCGGACAGGGAGCATACGAGCAGTACTTC. Translation gives CASSPTGQGAYEQYF. The full variable domain, with the rest looked up from reference TRBV5-6 and TRBJ2-7, is DAGVTQSPTHLIKTRGQQVTLRCSPKSGHDTVSWYQQALGQGPQFIFQYYEEEERQRGNFPDRFSGHQFPNYSSELNVNALLLGDSALYLCASSPTGQGAYEQYFGPGTRLTVT.

The V gene is TRBV27, the J gene TRBJ2-3; D call uncertain. Between the trimmed V and J ends, which lost 5 bases and 2 bases, there was a span of 14 bases. The CDR3 loop spans 15 amino acids. Germline V CDR1 and CDR2: MNHEY, SMNVEV (reference sequence). Here the CDR3 reads CASSLDIRYTDTQYF. The CDR3 DNA sequence: TGTGCCAGCAGTCTCGACATCCGATACACAGATACGCAGTATTTT.

V usage is TRBV5-4 and J usage is TRBJ2-5; D might be TRBD2 (5 bases). Germline assignment: CDR1 SGHNT and CDR2 YYREEE (reference sequence). This CDR3 comprises 12 residues. V lost 1 base to trimming and J lost 5 bases, with 6 bases between them. CDR3 loop: CASSLWTETQYF. The CDR3 nucleotides are TGTGCCAGCAGCTTGTGGACTGAGACCCAGTACTTC. The entire variable domain, with the rest obtained from reference TRBV5-4 and TRBJ2-5, is as follows: ETGVTQSPTHLIKTRGQQVTLRCSSQSGHNTVSWYQQALGQGPQFIFQYYREEENGRGNFPPRFSGLQFPNYSSELNVNALELDDSALYLCASSLWTETQYFGPGTRLLVL.

This chain uses TRBV5-1 with TRBJ1-2; D is perhaps TRBD1 (5 bases). Trimming removed 7 bases from V and 4 bases from J, with 23 bases in between. This CDR3 spans 16 amino acids. Germline lookup yields CDR1 SGHRS and CDR2 YFSETQ. For the CDR3, the DNA is TGCGCCAGCCGCCTAGTTTACTCGGACACTAGCTATGGCTACACCTTC. It encodes CASRLVYSDTSYGYTF.

The V gene is TRBV9, the J gene TRBJ2-6; no clear D. Trimming shortened V by 0 bases and J by 0 bases, and 4 bases separated the two germline ends. In germline, CDR1 is SGDLS, CDR2 YYNGEE. This CDR3 has 15 residues. Written as DNA, the CDR3 is TGTGCCAGCAGCGTAGCTGCCTCTGGGGCCAACGTCCTGACTTTC. Translation: CASSVAASGANVLTF.

The V and J genes are TRBV13 and TRBJ2-3; a weak D match, TRBD2 (5 bases). CDR1 is PRHDT and CDR2 is FYEKMQ in the germline V gene (reference sequence). The CDR3 contains 15 residues. The V end was cut by 5 bases, the J end by 3 bases, with 15 bases between. As DNA, the CDR3 is TGTGCCAGCAGCCCCCTGGAGGTGGGAACAGATACGCAGTATTTT. It specifies CASSPLEVGTDTQYF.

CDR3 sequence reads: CASSEDGMQETQYF. CDR3 sequence (DNA): TGTGCCAGCAGTGAGGATGGGATGCAAGAGACCCAGTACTTC. The genes are TRBV6-1 and TRBJ2-5; D ambiguous. Germline-derived CDR1 and CDR2 are MNHNS and SASEGT. Trimming removed 3 bases from V and 2 bases from J, with 10 bases in between. The CDR3 runs to 14 residues.

This chain joins TRBV19 and TRBJ2-5; D not certain. V was clipped by 10 bases and J by 4 bases, with 13 bases between them. The length of the CDR3 is 12 residues. CDR1 is LNHDA, CDR2 SQIVND, per germline (reference sequence). CDR3 sequence reads: CATRQGPETQYF. The CDR3 region has the DNA TGTGCCACCCGACAAGGGCCAGAGACCCAGTACTTC.

Concerning this clone itself: The sample holds other DNA sequences that translate to the same CDR3. The V gene is TRBV5-6, the J gene TRBJ1-3; the D is unclear. The length of the CDR3 is 16 residues. The germline gives CDR1 SGHDT, CDR2 YYEEEE. Deletions cut 1 base from V and 0 bases from J, with 11 bases between. CDR3 sequence: CASSLLGGDSGNTIYF. CDR3 sequence (DNA): TGTGCCAGCAGCTTGCTCGGTGGCGACTCTGGAAACACCATATATTTT.

V and J are TRBV27 and TRBJ2-7; D is unresolved. V lost 10 bases to trimming and J lost 5 bases, with 12 bases between them. The germline CDR1 and CDR2 sequences are MNHEY and SMNVEV (reference sequence). The CDR3 loop spans 11 amino acids. The CDR3 DNA follows: TGTGCCACTGGGTCATGGGACGAGCAGTACTTC. Protein: CATGSWDEQYF.

The V gene is TRBV5-1, the J gene TRBJ2-4; D perhaps matches TRBD1 (6 bases). The CDR3 spans 18 residues. Between the trimmed V and J ends, which lost 4 bases and 1 base, there was a span of 21 bases. From germline, CDR1 is SGHRS and CDR2 YFSETQ. Written as DNA, the CDR3 is TGCGCCAGCAGCCCACAGGGAACGGTATCGATGGCCAAAAACATTCAGTACTTC. It codes for CASSPQGTVSMAKNIQYF.

V usage is TRBV4-3 and J usage is TRBJ2-7, with 16 positions matching TRBD2. Germline V CDR1 and CDR2: LGHNA, YSLEER. Trimming cost V 3 bases and J 5 bases; bases outside gene matches: 4. This CDR3 is 16 amino acids long. This CDR3 is CASSQGLAGGLDEQYF. The CDR3 nucleotides are TGCGCCAGCAGCCAGGGACTAGCGGGGGGGCTAGACGAGCAGTACTTC.

This rearrangement joins TRBV12-5 to TRBJ1-2; 8 positions match TRBD1. CDR1 is LGHNT and CDR2 is FRNRAP in the germline V gene. CDR3 length: 16 residues. V gave up 1 base and J gave up 2 bases; unmatched junction bases: 6. The CDR3 reads CASGLDGTGSNYGYTF. Written as DNA, the CDR3 is TGTGCTAGTGGTTTGGACGGGACAGGTTCCAACTATGGCTACACCTTC.

V is TRBV21-1 and J is TRBJ1-2. TRBV21-1 represents a pseudogene. The CDR3 is 13 residues long. CDR3 region: CASSIDLNYGYTF. CDR3 sequence (DNA): TGTGCCAGCAGCATAGACCTAAACTATGGCTACACCTTC.